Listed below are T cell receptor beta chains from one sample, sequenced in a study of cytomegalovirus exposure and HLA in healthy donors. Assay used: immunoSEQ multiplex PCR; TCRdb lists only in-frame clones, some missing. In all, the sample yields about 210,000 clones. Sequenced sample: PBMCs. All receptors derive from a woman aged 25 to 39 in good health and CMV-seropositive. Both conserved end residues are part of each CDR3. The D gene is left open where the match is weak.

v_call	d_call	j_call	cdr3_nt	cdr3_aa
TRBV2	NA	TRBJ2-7	TGTGCCAGCACCAGGGGCGCCTACGAGCAGTACTTC	CASTRGAYEQYF
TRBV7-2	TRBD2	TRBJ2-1	TGTGCCAGCAGCTTACGAGCGGGGGAATACAATGAGCAGTTCTTC	CASSLRAGEYNEQFF
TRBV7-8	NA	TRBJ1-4	TGTGCCAGCAGCTTATTTAAAAACCCCGGGGAAAAACTGTTTTTT	CASSLFKNPGEKLFF
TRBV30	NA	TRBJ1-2	TGTGCCTGGAACCCAATGGGAGAATATTTCCGCCCGAATGGCTACACCTTC	CAWNPMGEYFRPNGYTF
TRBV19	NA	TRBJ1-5	TGTGCCAGTAGTATTTCGCAGAATAGCAATCAGCCCCAGCATTTT	CASSISQNSNQPQHF
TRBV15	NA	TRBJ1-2	TGTGCCACCAGCAGAGATCTACAGCAGTATGGCTACACCTTC	CATSRDLQQYGYTF
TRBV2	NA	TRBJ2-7	TGTGCCAGCAGTGGCCAGATCCGGGGTACCCACGAGCAGTACTTC	CASSGQIRGTHEQYF
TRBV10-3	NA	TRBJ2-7	TGTGCCATCAAAACGGGGGACTACGAGCAGTACTTC	CAIKTGDYEQYF
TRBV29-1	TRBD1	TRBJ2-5	TGCAGCGCCCAGCCGGGACAGATCCAAGAGACCCAGTACTTC	CSAQPGQIQETQYF
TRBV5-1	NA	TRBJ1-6	TGCGCCAGCAGCAAGGAGCTTAATTCACCCCTCCACTTT	CASSKELNSPLHF
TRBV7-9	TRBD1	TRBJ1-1	TGTGCCATCACAGGGGCGGACACTGAAGCTTTCTTT	CAITGADTEAFF
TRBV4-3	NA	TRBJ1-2	TGCGCCAGCAGCCAAGATCTAAGGCGGCAGATCACCTTC	CASSQDLRRQITF
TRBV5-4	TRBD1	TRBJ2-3	TGTGCCAGCAGCTTGGGACCCGGGACAGGGGGCACTGATACGCAGTATTTT	CASSLGPGTGGTDTQYF
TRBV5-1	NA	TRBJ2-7	TGCGCCAGCAGTAAGATAGACAGTTTTTACGAGCAGTACTTC	CASSKIDSFYEQYF
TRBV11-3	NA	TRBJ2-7	TGTGCCAGCAGCTTAGATCAGGGTACGGGCACCTACGAGCAGTACTTC	CASSLDQGTGTYEQYF
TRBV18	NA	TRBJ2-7	TGTGCCAGCTCACCGGAGGGTCGTATTACCTACGAGCAGTACTTC	CASSPEGRITYEQYF
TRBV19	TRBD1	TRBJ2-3	TGTGCCAGTAGTATCCGACAGGGGGCTCCAGATACGCAGTATTTT	CASSIRQGAPDTQYF
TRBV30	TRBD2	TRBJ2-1	TGTGCCTGGAGTGGACTAGCGGGACCGTTTATCGATGAGCAGTTCTTC	CAWSGLAGPFIDEQFF
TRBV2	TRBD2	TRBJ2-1	TGTGCCAGCAACCTCCTCGGACTAGCGGGGGGGCCGGGCAATGAGCAGTTCTTC	CASNLLGLAGGPGNEQFF
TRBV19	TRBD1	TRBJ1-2	TGTGCCAGTAGTATTAGTAGAGGGGGCGATGGCTACACCTTC	CASSISRGGDGYTF
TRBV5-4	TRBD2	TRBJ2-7	TGTGCCAGCAGCTCAACTAGCGGGGGCCACTACGAGCAGTACTTC	CASSSTSGGHYEQYF
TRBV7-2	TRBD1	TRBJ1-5	TGTGCCAGCAGCTTAGCCGACAGGGGTCAAGGGCAGCCCCAGCATTTT	CASSLADRGQGQPQHF
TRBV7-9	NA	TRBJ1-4	TGTGCCAGCAGCTTAGGGGCAGGGGAAAATGAAAAACTGTTTTTT	CASSLGAGENEKLFF
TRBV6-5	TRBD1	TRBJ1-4	TGTGCCAGCAGCCGAACAGGGGGCCCGAATGAAAAACTGTTTTTT	CASSRTGGPNEKLFF
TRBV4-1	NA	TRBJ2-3	TGCGCCAGCAGCCGATCCGGGACTGGAGATACGCAGTATTTT	CASSRSGTGDTQYF
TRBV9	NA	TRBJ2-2	TGTGCCAGCAGCGGTAGAGGGGGAGTGGGGACCGGGGAGCTGTTTTTT	CASSGRGGVGTGELFF
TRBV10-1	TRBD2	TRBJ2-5	TGCGCCAGCAGTGAGTCTTTAGGGAGACTAGCCGCCCAAGAGACCCAGTACTTC	CASSESLGRLAAQETQYF
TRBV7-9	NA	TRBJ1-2	TGTGCCAGCAGCCCAGGGGCGAACTATGGCTACACCTTC	CASSPGANYGYTF
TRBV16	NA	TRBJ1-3	TGTGCCAGCAGCCAATCGACAGCCTCTGGAAACACCATATATTTT	CASSQSTASGNTIYF
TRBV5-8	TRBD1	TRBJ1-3	TGTGCCAGCAGCTTGGCAGGGGGCAGTGGAAACACCATATATTTT	CASSLAGGSGNTIYF
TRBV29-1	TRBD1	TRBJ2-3	TGCAGCGTCAGGACAGGGTGGGCCACAGATACGCAGTATTTT	CSVRTGWATDTQYF
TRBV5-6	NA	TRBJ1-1	TGTGCCAGCCAGAGGGCCTTTGAAGCTTTCTTT	CASQRAFEAFF
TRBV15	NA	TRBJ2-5	TGTGCCACCAGCAGAGGCGGTCGGTCGGAGACCCAGTACTTC	CATSRGGRSETQYF
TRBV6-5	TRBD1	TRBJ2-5	TGTGCCAGCAGCCGGACAGGGCCCCATGAGCAGTACTTC	CASSRTGPHEQYF
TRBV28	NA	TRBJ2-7	TGTGCCAGCAGAGATTTCCTCCTGAACGAGCAGTACTTC	CASRDFLLNEQYF
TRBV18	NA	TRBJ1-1	TGTGCCAGCTCACCCCGAACAGTCACTGAAGCTTTCTTT	CASSPRTVTEAFF
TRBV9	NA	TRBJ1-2	TGTGCCAGCAGCACGTCGCGCCTTAACTATGGCTACACCTTC	CASSTSRLNYGYTF
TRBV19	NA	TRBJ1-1	TGTGCCAGTAGTATAGCCCAGAACACTGAAGCTTTCTTT	CASSIAQNTEAFF
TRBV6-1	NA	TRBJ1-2	TGTGCCAGCAGTGAACTTAGTAATCATGTGAGGGATGGCTACACCTTC	CASSELSNHVRDGYTF
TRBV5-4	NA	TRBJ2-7	TGTGCCAGCAGCTTGGCTGGCGGGGTTTCGTACGAGCAGTACTTC	CASSLAGGVSYEQYF
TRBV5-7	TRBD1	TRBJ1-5	TGTGCCAGCAGCCCCGACAGGGCGGGACAGCCCCAGCATTTT	CASSPDRAGQPQHF
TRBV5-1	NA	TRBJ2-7	TGCGCCAGCAGCTTGGATATGATGGCGGTCGACGCCTACGAGCAGTACTTC	CASSLDMMAVDAYEQYF
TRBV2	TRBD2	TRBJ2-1	TGTGCCAGCAGGCCGACTAGCGGGGGAGTCTACAATGAGCAGTTCTTC	CASRPTSGGVYNEQFF
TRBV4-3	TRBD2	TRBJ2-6	TGCGCCAGCAGCCAAGATTTGTCGGGACTACGAGTCCTGACTTTC	CASSQDLSGLRVLTF
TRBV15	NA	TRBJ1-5	TGTGCCACCAGCAGGGGAGGACCTAGTCAGCCCCAGCATTTT	CATSRGGPSQPQHF
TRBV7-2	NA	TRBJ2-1	TGTGCCAGCAGCTTAGACGGGGGGCAGTTCTTC	CASSLDGGQFF
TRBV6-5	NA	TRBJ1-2	TGTGCCAGCAGTTTGGGGCGACGCTATGGCTACACCTTC	CASSLGRRYGYTF
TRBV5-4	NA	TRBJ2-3	TGTGCCAGCAGCTTGGGGAATATCAGGCCAGATACGCAGTATTTT	CASSLGNIRPDTQYF